At least ten counts were recorded for the clone carrying this T cell receptor (beta chain). Its antigen remains unknown. For repertoire sequencing, the TCR beta CDR3 regions were amplified from RNA transcripts. A first-round RT-PCR used HTBI primers, followed by a second-round multiplex PCR. MiXCR was run by TCRdb on the multiplex PCR reads, yielding one entry per CDR3 protein. The sample contains over 200,000 distinct CDR3 sequences, approximately 29% of which appear only once. The data derive from a study of Graves' ophthalmopathy and Graves' hyperthyroidism. On the study more broadly: Before any treatment was given, at initial diagnosis, peripheral blood was collected.

Broader study findings: Blood also held most thyroid clonotypes expanded above 0.001 frequency. A classifier, a 13-signature model, separated ophthalmopathy from stable hyperthyroidism with nearly 90% sensitivity and around 80% specificity.

The sample was peripheral blood. The sequence was obtained from a man in his forties or fifties with Graves' ophthalmopathy.

The CDR3 loop reads CAGRRTGDTGELFF. For the CDR3, the DNA is TGTGCCGGCCGCCGGACAGGGGACACCGGGGAGCTGTTTTTT. The rearrangement uses TRBV7-9 and TRBJ2-2; 9 bases fit TRBD1. The CDR3 spans 14 residues. Losses at the gene ends were 11 bases for V and 3 bases for J; bases not matched to a gene: 7. Germline values: CDR1 SEHNR, CDR2 FQNEAQ (reference sequence).